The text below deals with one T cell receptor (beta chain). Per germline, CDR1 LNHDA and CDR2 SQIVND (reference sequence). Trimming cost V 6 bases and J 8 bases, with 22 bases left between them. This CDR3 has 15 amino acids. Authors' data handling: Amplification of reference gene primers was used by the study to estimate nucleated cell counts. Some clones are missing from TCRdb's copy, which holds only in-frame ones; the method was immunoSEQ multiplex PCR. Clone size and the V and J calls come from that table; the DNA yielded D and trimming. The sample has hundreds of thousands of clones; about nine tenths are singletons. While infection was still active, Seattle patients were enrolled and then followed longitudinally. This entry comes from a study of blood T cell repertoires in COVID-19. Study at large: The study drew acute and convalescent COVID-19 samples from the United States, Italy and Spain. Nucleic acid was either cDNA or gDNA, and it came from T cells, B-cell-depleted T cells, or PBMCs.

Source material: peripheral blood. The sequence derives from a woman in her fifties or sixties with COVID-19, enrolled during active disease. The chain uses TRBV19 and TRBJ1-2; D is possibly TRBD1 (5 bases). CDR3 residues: CASRRRDNGGSGYTF. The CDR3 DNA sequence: TGTGCCAGTAGGAGACGGGATAACGGGGGGAGCGGCTACACCTTC.